This entry lists 27 T cell receptor beta chains sequenced from one sample in a study of Ad26.COV2.S vaccination and SARS-CoV-2 variants. Sequenced by immunoSEQ multiplex PCR; TCRdb stores in-frame clones only, minus some. The sample carries 120,000 to 150,000 clones, 80% to 90% recorded once. The sample here was peripheral blood, taken after recovery from COVID-19. These receptors originate from a human donor who had recovered from COVID-19.

This clone appeared a few times. The J gene is TRBJ2-5, the V gene TRBV7-6; no clear D gene. The CDR3 runs 13 residues. The V gene's germline CDR1 is SGHVS and CDR2 FNYEAQ. Trimming took off 5 bases at V and 3 bases at J, with 10 bases between the two ends. The CDR3 coding sequence is TGTGCCAGCAGCGACGGATCAAAAGAGACCCAGTACTTC. It codes for CASSDGSKETQYF.

This clone was picked up one time. The rearrangement uses TRBV11-2 and TRBJ1-5; 7 nucleotides match TRBD1. V trimming: 1 base; J trimming: 4 bases; junction bases outside the gene matches: 4. CDR1 SGHAT and CDR2 FQNNGV come from the germline V gene. The CDR3 has 15 residues. CDR3 DNA: TGTGCCAGCAGCTTAGGGGCAGGGGGAAATCAGCCCCAGCATTTT. Translating gives CASSLGAGGNQPQHF.

The genes are TRBV28 and TRBJ2-1; 7 nucleotides match TRBD1. The CDR3 is 11 amino acids. The germline V gene has CDR1 MDHEN and CDR2 SYDVKM. J gave up 12 bases and V 2 bases, and 1 base lay outside the gene matches. CDR3 DNA: TGTGCCAGCAGTTTAAGGGACAGGCAGTTCTTC. This encodes CASSLRDRQFF.

This clone was seen a handful of times. This rearrangement joins TRBV2 to TRBJ1-6, with 7 bases matching TRBD1. The CDR3 length is 14 residues. The V segment lost 8 bases and the J segment 7 bases; nucleotides outside the gene matches: 8. In germline, CDR1 is SNHLY, CDR2 FYNNEI. This CDR3 reads CASGTGEGNSPLHF. The CDR3 DNA follows: TGTGCCAGCGGAACAGGGGAAGGGAATTCACCCCTCCACTTT.

The V and J genes are TRBV9 and TRBJ1-3; 9 nucleotides line up with TRBD1. Germline assignment: CDR1 SGDLS and CDR2 YYNGEE. Trimming took 3 bases from V and 7 from J; bases not matched to a gene: 17. The CDR3 extends over 18 amino acids. CDR3 DNA sequence: TGTGCCAGCAGCGCTACCGTAGGTCTCTGGGACAGGGAGAACACCATATATTTT. It is translated as CASSATVGLWDRENTIYF.

The CDR3 region is CASSYSSFYEQYF. The CDR3 nucleotides read TGTGCCAGCAGTTACTCCAGTTTCTACGAGCAGTACTTC. The chain recombines TRBV6-2 or TRBV6-3 with TRBJ2-7; D remains unclear. Trimming took 0 bases from V and 3 from J, leaving 6 bases between them. Germline V gene sequence: CDR1 MNHEY, CDR2 SVGEGT. The CDR3 is made up of 13 amino acids.

The gene calls are TRBV10-2 and TRBJ2-1; 12 bases are a match to TRBD2. With 4 bases clipped from V and 4 bases from J, the junction kept 2 bases outside the gene matches. The CDR3 totals 15 residues. Germline V lookup: CDR1 WSHSY, CDR2 SAAADI. The CDR3 region is CASSATSGGYNEQFF. CDR3 nucleotide sequence: TGCGCCAGCAGTGCCACTAGCGGGGGGTACAATGAGCAGTTCTTC.

The CDR3 sequence is CASSSGTGAYTF. In DNA form, the CDR3 reads TGTGCCAGCAGTAGTGGGACAGGCGCTTACACCTTC. The chain joins TRBV6-6 to TRBJ1-2; TRBD1 matches 8 bases. V was clipped by 5 bases and J by 11 bases; unmatched bases: 7. The CDR3 has 12 amino acids. Germline CDR1 is MNHNY and CDR2 is SVGAGI (reference sequence).

The V and J genes are TRBV6-5 and TRBJ2-3; 7 nucleotides match TRBD2. Trimming took 3 bases from V and 6 from J; bases not matched to a gene: 6. Germline-derived CDR1 and CDR2 are MNHEY and SVGAGI. CDR3 length equals 14 residues. The CDR3 loop reads CASSYRQRDDTQYF. In nucleotides, the CDR3 is TGTGCCAGCAGTTATAGGCAGCGGGACGATACGCAGTATTTT.

This sequence joins TRBV7-9 and TRBJ1-4; 8 nucleotides line up with TRBD1. There are 17 residues in the CDR3. The V and J ends lost 3 bases and 2 bases, in that order; junction bases with no gene match: 8. The germline gives CDR1 SEHNR, CDR2 FQNEAQ (reference sequence). CDR3 sequence (DNA): TGTGCCAGCAGCTTCGGACCCGACAGGGGCACTAATGAAAAACTGTTTTTT. Translating gives CASSFGPDRGTNEKLFF.

The chain links TRBV27 to TRBJ2-1, with D perhaps TRBD1 (6 bases). Trimming stripped 5 bases from V and 5 bases from J, with 13 bases between. The CDR3 spans 14 residues. Germline lookup yields CDR1 MNHEY and CDR2 SMNVEV (reference sequence). This CDR3 is CASSQGTSHNEQFF. The CDR3 DNA reads as TGTGCCAGCAGTCAGGGGACAAGTCACAATGAGCAGTTCTTC.

This chain links TRBV7-9 with TRBJ1-4; 7 nucleotides match TRBD1. Germline loops: CDR1 SEHNR, CDR2 FQNEAQ (reference sequence). V lost 8 bases and J lost 8; bases outside the gene matches: 11. The CDR3 loop spans 14 amino acids. In DNA form, the CDR3 reads TGTGCCAGCGCACTGACAGGGCCTGGAGAAAAACTGTTTTTT. It encodes CASALTGPGEKLFF.

The CDR3 DNA reads as TGTGCCAGCAGTTTTCCTGGGACAGGGGGCGTGAGGACTGAAGCTTTCTTT. Protein: CASSFPGTGGVRTEAFF. This chain joins TRBV28 and TRBJ1-1; TRBD1 agrees at 12 bases. Germline CDR1 and CDR2: MDHEN and SYDVKM. The CDR3 runs to 17 residues. With 3 bases clipped from V and 5 bases from J, the junction kept 10 bases outside the gene matches.

The chain couples TRBV28 to TRBJ2-1; no clear D. CDR1 MDHEN and CDR2 SYDVKM come from the germline V gene. The CDR3 has 11 amino acids. CDR3: CACSSYNEQFF. For the CDR3, the DNA is TGTGCTTGCTCCTCCTACAATGAGCAGTTCTTC.

The chain employs TRBV7-8 and TRBJ2-3, with 7 bases that match TRBD1. CDR3 size: 15 residues. Germline CDR1 is SGHVS and CDR2 is FQNEAQ. Trimming removed 8 bases from V and 5 bases from J; junction bases left unmatched: 13. CDR3 residues: CASRLSTGSEDTQYF. The CDR3 DNA reads TGTGCCAGCCGCCTCTCGACAGGGTCCGAAGATACGCAGTATTTT.

V gene TRBV28 combines with J gene TRBJ1-5; D possibly corresponds to TRBD1 (6 bases). Germline V CDR1 and CDR2: MDHEN, SYDVKM. This CDR3 comprises 14 residues. V was pared by 6 bases and J by 7 bases, with 16 bases between. The CDR3 DNA follows: TGTGCCAGCAGATATACAGGGTTCGGGCAGCCCCAGCATTTT. Translation: CASRYTGFGQPQHF.

The rearrangement links TRBV19 to TRBJ1-5; the D is unclear. This CDR3 comprises 15 residues. Germline V gene sequence: CDR1 LNHDA, CDR2 SQIVND (reference sequence). V was trimmed by 3 bases and J by 0 bases, leaving 9 bases between them. CDR3: CASSIQYDSNQPQHF. DNA for the CDR3: TGTGCCAGTAGTATCCAGTATGATAGCAATCAGCCCCAGCATTTT.

This sequence joins TRBV28 and TRBJ1-1, with unresolved D. Germline loops: CDR1 MDHEN, CDR2 SYDVKM. With 5 bases removed from V and 5 bases from J, the gap between germline ends came to 15 bases. This CDR3 is built from 14 residues. Here the CDR3 DNA reads TGTGCCAGCAGTGGTGGGATGTATGGAACTGAAGCTTTCTTT. This translates into CASSGGMYGTEAFF.

This chain connects TRBV6-5 to TRBJ2-7, with 9 bases that match TRBD1. Trimming cost V 1 base and J 6 bases; bases outside gene matches: 7. The CDR3 has 15 residues. The V gene's germline CDR1 is MNHEY and CDR2 SVGAGI. The CDR3 here is CASSYWGQGAGEQYF. CDR3 DNA: TGTGCCAGCAGTTACTGGGGACAGGGAGCTGGCGAGCAGTACTTC.

The chain has TRBV4-1 and TRBJ2-7; 8 nucleotides line up with TRBD1. The germline V gene has CDR1 MGHRA and CDR2 YSYEKL. The V gene end was trimmed by 1 base and the J gene end by 1 base; junction bases not matched to a gene: 3. The CDR3 sequence is 15 residues long. The chain's CDR3 is CASSQVQGESYEQYF. In nucleotides, the CDR3 is TGCGCCAGCAGCCAAGTACAGGGGGAGTCCTACGAGCAGTACTTC.

The chain joins TRBV3-1 (or the pseudogene TRBV3-2) to TRBJ2-7; D is possibly TRBD1 (6 bases). CDR3 size: 13 residues. The V end was cut by 5 bases, the J end by 5 bases, with 13 bases between. Germline-derived CDR1 and CDR2 are LGHDT and YNNKEL (reference sequence). The CDR3 region has the DNA TGTGCCAGCAGCGATACAGGGACCCACGAGCAGTACTTC. Translated: CASSDTGTHEQYF.

The rearrangement links TRBV7-2 to TRBJ2-7; no reliable D call. CDR3 length: 12 amino acids. The germline V gene encodes CDR1 SGHTA and CDR2 FQGNSA. Trimming removed 5 bases at V and 5 bases at J, with 10 bases between. DNA for the CDR3: TGTGCCAGCAGCCCCACCTTGGACGAGCAGTACTTC. Its protein is CASSPTLDEQYF.

CDR3 protein: CATSTGTANTEAFF. CDR3 nucleotides: TGTGCCACCAGCACCGGGACAGCTAACACTGAAGCTTTCTTT. V usage is TRBV24-1 and J usage is TRBJ1-1; 7 bases align to TRBD1. The CDR3 loop spans 14 amino acids. V trimming: 7 bases; J trimming: 2 bases; junction bases outside the gene matches: 6. Germline CDR1 is KGHDR and CDR2 is SFDVKD.

V and J are TRBV12-3 or TRBV12-4 and TRBJ2-1; D ambiguous. The V gene lost 8 bases and the J gene lost 4 bases, with 12 bases spanning the gap. CDR3 size: 13 residues. Here the CDR3 reads CASARTDYNEQFF. In DNA, the CDR3 is TGTGCCAGCGCCCGGACCGATTACAATGAGCAGTTCTTC.

J is TRBJ2-7 and V is TRBV18; D is unresolved. The CDR3 consists of 13 residues. Per germline, CDR1 KGHSH and CDR2 LQKENI. The germline V and J ends were trimmed by 3 bases and 4 bases, with 10 bases remaining between them. The CDR3 region is CASSPLDRYEQYF. DNA of the CDR3: TGTGCCAGCTCACCCCTGGACCGATACGAGCAGTACTTC.

This chain links TRBV5-4 with TRBJ1-4; weak D call: TRBD1 (6 bases). Germline V gene data show CDR1 as SGHNT and CDR2 as YYREEE (reference sequence). The CDR3 spans 15 residues. V shed 0 bases and J shed 7 bases, with 13 bases lying between them. The CDR3 sequence: CASSLGGQWTEKLFF. The CDR3 DNA reads as TGTGCCAGCAGCTTGGGAGGACAGTGGACTGAAAAACTGTTTTTT.

The V gene is TRBV7-9, the J gene TRBJ2-5; TRBD2 might be the D (7 bases). V was clipped by 5 bases and J by 2 bases, with 12 bases between them. This CDR3 contains 14 residues. Per germline, CDR1 SEHNR and CDR2 FQNEAQ (reference sequence). The CDR3 nucleotides are TGTGCCAGCAGCAGAGGGGGGGGTCAAGAGACCCAGTACTTC. This translates into CASSRGGGQETQYF.